Listed below are T cell receptor beta chains from one sample, sequenced in a study of STAT3 mutations in large granular lymphocyte leukemia. TCRdb keeps only in-frame clones here, not all; method: immunoSEQ multiplex PCR. The sample has 20,000 or so clones, about 90% seen once. The source material was peripheral blood mononuclear cells. These receptors originate from a man in his sixties with T-cell large granular lymphocyte leukemia. Some clones in this sample may be carry-over from other donors' samples. CDR3s include the opening cysteine and the closing phenylalanine or tryptophan. The order of the fields is clone size, V gene, J gene, D gene, CDR3 DNA, CDR3 protein. A D gene is named only where the DNA matches it firmly. Size tells how often a clone was seen (once, few, many) or the class of an expanded clone, and some rows leave it out.

once	TRBV7-8	TRBJ2-7	-	TGTGCCAGCAGCCAAGTGGGGACCATAGCTACTCAGTACTTC	CASSQVGTIATQYF
-	TRBV18	TRBJ2-5	-	TGTGCCAGCTCACCAGTTGATAGAGAGACCCAGTACTTC	CASSPVDRETQYF
-	TRBV5-4	TRBJ1-3	TRBD1	TGTGCCAGCAGCTTGGGGGGACAGGACACCATATATTTT	CASSLGGQDTIYF
-	TRBV19	TRBJ1-2	-	TGTGCCAGCAACCAGAAGAGCTATGGCTACACCTTC	CASNQKSYGYTF
-	TRBV29-1	TRBJ1-4	TRBD1	TGCAGCGCTATGTCCGCGGGACAGGGTGTTGAAAAACTGTTTTTT	CSAMSAGQGVEKLFF
-	TRBV30	TRBJ1-1	-	TGTGCCTGGACCGAGAATCCGGGACAATACACTGAAGCTTTCTTT	CAWTENPGQYTEAFF
once	TRBV5-1	TRBJ2-1	TRBD2	TGCGCCAGCAGCTTGGCCGGGACTAGCCTCAATGAGCAGTTCTTC	CASSLAGTSLNEQFF
-	TRBV7-9	TRBJ2-1	-	TGTGCCAGCAGCCCCTTAGGAAGAAAAATTTACAATGAGCAGTTCTTC	CASSPLGRKIYNEQFF
-	TRBV28	TRBJ1-5	-	TGTGCCACCCAAGATCGGGCTTCCCCCCAGCATTTT	CATQDRASPQHF
-	TRBV6-5	TRBJ2-2	TRBD2	TGTGCCAGCAGCAGCGGGAGGGGGGACACCGGGGAGCTGTTTTTT	CASSSGRGDTGELFF
-	TRBV29-1	TRBJ2-7	-	TGCAGCGTCACCTCCCCTGGAGGCCAGACGGGGGAGCAGTACTTC	CSVTSPGGQTGEQYF
-	TRBV10-2	TRBJ1-1	-	TGCGCCAGCAGTTTACAAGAGAACACTGAAGCTTTCTTT	CASSLQENTEAFF
-	TRBV30	TRBJ2-3	-	TGTGCCTGGATTCAAAACGGTGTTACGCAGTATTTT	CAWIQNGVTQYF
-	TRBV13	TRBJ1-1	-	TGTGCCAGCAGCCTGGGGCGGGGATTAACTGAAGCTTTCTTT	CASSLGRGLTEAFF
-	TRBV30	TRBJ1-2	TRBD1	TGTGCCTGGAGTAGGACAGGCAGTCTCTATGGCTACACCTTC	CAWSRTGSLYGYTF
-	TRBV5-1	TRBJ2-5	-	TGCGCCAGCAGCTCGAGCCCCGGGGTCGGCCAAGAGACCCAGTACTTC	CASSSSPGVGQETQYF
-	TRBV5-1	TRBJ2-1	-	TGCGCCAGCAGCTTGTGGGCAGGGAATAGGAATGAGCAGTTCTTC	CASSLWAGNRNEQFF
-	TRBV18	TRBJ1-5	-	TGTGCCAGCTCACCATCGGTCCCCGGAGGTAGCAATCAGCCCCAGCATTTT	CASSPSVPGGSNQPQHF
-	TRBV18	TRBJ2-1	-	TGTGCCAGCTCACCAGGGACGGCCCGAGACAATGAGCAGTTCTTC	CASSPGTARDNEQFF
-	TRBV19	TRBJ2-6	-	TGTGCCAGTAGTATCGACAGTCTCTCTGGGGCCAACGTCCTGACTTTC	CASSIDSLSGANVLTF
once	TRBV18	TRBJ2-3	TRBD2	TGTGCCAGCTCACCAAGTCTAGCGGGAGCAGATACGCAGTATTTT	CASSPSLAGADTQYF
-	TRBV7-2	TRBJ2-1	-	TGTGCCAGCAGCCCGCCTAGCTGGAATGAGCAGTTCTTC	CASSPPSWNEQFF
-	TRBV7-2	TRBJ1-5	TRBD1	TGTGCCAGCACCAAGGGACAGGGGGATCAGCCCCAGCATTTT	CASTKGQGDQPQHF
-	TRBV30	TRBJ1-6	-	TGTGCCTGGAGGAGATTAAATTCACCCCTCCACTTT	CAWRRLNSPLHF
-	TRBV5-4	TRBJ2-7	TRBD1	TGTGCCAGCAGCATGCCGCAGGGGGAGACCGAGCAGTACTTC	CASSMPQGETEQYF
-	TRBV4-2	TRBJ1-5	TRBD1	TGTGCCAGCAGCTCCCGACAGGGAGGTGGGCCCCAGCATTTT	CASSSRQGGGPQHF
-	TRBV25-1	TRBJ1-5	-	TGTGCCAGCAGTGCATCCGAATATAGCAATCAGCCCCAGCATTTT	CASSASEYSNQPQHF
-	TRBV7-2	TRBJ2-5	-	TGTGCAACCGGTGGCGGCTTCGGGGGGACCCAGTACTTC	CATGGGFGGTQYF
-	TRBV5-4	TRBJ1-1	TRBD1	TGTGCCAGCAGCTTGGCCGGACAGGGGCATAACACTGAAGCTTTCTTT	CASSLAGQGHNTEAFF
-	TRBV5-1	TRBJ2-1	-	TGCGCCAGCAGATCTGACGGATACAATGAGCAGTTCTTC	CASRSDGYNEQFF
-	TRBV7-8	TRBJ2-3	TRBD2	TGTGCCAGCACCCAACGACTAGCGGCGATCACAGATACGCAGTATTTT	CASTQRLAAITDTQYF
-	TRBV30	TRBJ2-5	-	TGTGCCTGGAGCGACTGGGCCACGGAGACCCAGTACTTC	CAWSDWATETQYF
-	TRBV7-2	TRBJ2-5	TRBD2	TGTGCCAGCAGCCAATGGACTAGCGGGAGCTCACGAGAGACCCAGTACTTC	CASSQWTSGSSRETQYF
-	TRBV29-1	TRBJ1-2	-	TGCAGCGCCACAGGAGGGATCTATGGCTACACCTTC	CSATGGIYGYTF
once	TRBV30	TRBJ2-5	TRBD1	TGTGCCTGCTCAGGACAGGGGCAAGAGACCCAGTACTTC	CACSGQGQETQYF
-	TRBV7-8	TRBJ1-5	-	TGTGCCAGCAGCTCCTTAGGGTGGTACTCGGCCCCCAATCAGCCCCAGCATTTT	CASSSLGWYSAPNQPQHF
-	TRBV21-1	TRBJ2-7	-	TGTGCCAGCAGCCTCACCGGACTCGAGTCCTACGAGCAGTACTTC	CASSLTGLESYEQYF
-	TRBV6-6	TRBJ2-3	-	TGTGCCAGCAGTAGCGGTCTCGGGGCAGATACGCAGTATTTT	CASSSGLGADTQYF
-	TRBV7-2	TRBJ2-5	TRBD2	TGTGCCAGCAGCTTTTCGTCCGTAGCCAGCGGGATGGAGACCCAGTACTTC	CASSFSSVASGMETQYF
-	TRBV5-1	TRBJ2-3	TRBD2	TGCGCCAGCAGCCTAGGGACTAGCGGGAGAGCAGATACGCAGTATTTT	CASSLGTSGRADTQYF
-	TRBV6-5	TRBJ1-2	TRBD1	TGTGCCAGCAGTGGTACAGGGGGCAGGAACTATGGCTACACCTTC	CASSGTGGRNYGYTF
-	TRBV5-1	TRBJ2-1	TRBD2	TGCGCCAGCAGCTTGTCGGGACTATACAATGAGCAGTTCTTC	CASSLSGLYNEQFF
-	TRBV7-2	TRBJ2-2	TRBD2	TGTGCCAGCAGCCAGACTAGCAGGGAGCTGTTTTTT	CASSQTSRELFF
-	TRBV5-6	TRBJ2-5	-	TGTGCCAGCAGCCGAACGGACTTTGGAGAGACCCAGTACTTC	CASSRTDFGETQYF
few	TRBV7-9	TRBJ2-7	TRBD2	TGTGCCAGCAGCCCTAGCGGGTTCAGCTCCTACGAGCAGTACTTC	CASSPSGFSSYEQYF
-	TRBV11-2	TRBJ2-2	TRBD1	TGTGCCAGCAGCGCGGACAGGGCCAACACCGGGGAGCTGTTTTTT	CASSADRANTGELFF
-	TRBV28	TRBJ2-1	-	TGTGCCAGCAGTTTGAGCGGCGGTGAGCAGTTCTTC	CASSLSGGEQFF
-	TRBV4-1	TRBJ1-3	-	TGCGCCAGCAGCCCCCCCAGCAGGGAAAGGAACACCATATATTTT	CASSPPSRERNTIYF
-	TRBV7-2	TRBJ2-7	TRBD2	TGTGCCAGCAGCTATGGGACTAGCGGGAGCCAGCAGTACTTC	CASSYGTSGSQQYF
-	TRBV30	TRBJ2-2	-	TGTGCCTGGAGTGTACTCCGGGCCGGGGAGCTGTTTTTT	CAWSVLRAGELFF
-	TRBV18	TRBJ1-2	-	TGTGCCAGCTCACCACAATCGGGGGGCATGGCCTCCTATGGCTACACCTTC	CASSPQSGGMASYGYTF
-	TRBV5-4	TRBJ2-5	TRBD2	TGTGCCAGCAGCCCGGGACTAGCGGGAGGGTTGGAGACCCAGTACTTC	CASSPGLAGGLETQYF
-	TRBV19	TRBJ2-3	TRBD2	TGTGCCAGTAGTAGGGGACTAGCAGCTGATACGCAGTATTTT	CASSRGLAADTQYF
-	TRBV5-1	TRBJ2-7	-	TGCGCCAGCAGGCCTCAGGGGCCCAGCTCCTACGAGCAGTACTTC	CASRPQGPSSYEQYF
-	TRBV6-1	TRBJ2-7	-	TGTGCCAGCAAGGGGGGCGGCGGGTACGAGCAGTACTTC	CASKGGGGYEQYF
-	TRBV5-6	TRBJ2-6	-	TGTGCCAGCACCGGATGGGGAGCTGGGGCCAACGTCCTGACTTTC	CASTGWGAGANVLTF
-	TRBV29-1	TRBJ2-7	-	TGCAGCGTTGGGGTCAGGGACTACGAGCAGTACTTC	CSVGVRDYEQYF
-	TRBV5-4	TRBJ2-7	-	TGTGCCAGCAGCTTGGGGTGGAGGGATTCCTACGAGCAGTACTTC	CASSLGWRDSYEQYF
-	TRBV7-9	TRBJ1-4	-	TGTGCCAGCAGCTTTTCTCAAGGACTGTTTTTT	CASSFSQGLFF